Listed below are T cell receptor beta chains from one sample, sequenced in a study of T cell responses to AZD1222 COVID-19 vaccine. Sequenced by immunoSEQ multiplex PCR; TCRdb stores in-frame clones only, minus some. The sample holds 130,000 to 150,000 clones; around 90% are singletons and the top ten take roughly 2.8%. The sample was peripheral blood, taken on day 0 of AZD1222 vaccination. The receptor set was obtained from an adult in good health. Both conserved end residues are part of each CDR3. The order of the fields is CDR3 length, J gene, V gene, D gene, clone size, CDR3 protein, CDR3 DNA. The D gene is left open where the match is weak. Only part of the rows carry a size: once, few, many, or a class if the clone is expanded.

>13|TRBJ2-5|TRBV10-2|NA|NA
CASSGYWLETQYF
TGCGCCAGCAGTGGGTATTGGCTGGAGACCCAGTACTTC
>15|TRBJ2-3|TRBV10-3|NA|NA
CAISPAKGNTDTQYF
TGTGCCATCTCCCCGGCGAAGGGAAACACAGATACGCAGTATTTT
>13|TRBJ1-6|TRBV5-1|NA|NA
CATRDTLNSPLHF
TGCGCCACCCGGGACACCCTAAATTCACCCCTCCACTTT
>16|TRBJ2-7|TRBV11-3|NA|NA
CASSSGVLSRLYEQYF
TGTGCCAGCAGCTCCGGCGTGCTTAGTCGTCTCTACGAGCAGTACTTC
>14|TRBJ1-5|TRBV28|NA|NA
CASSSRGYNQPQHF
TGTGCCAGCAGCTCGAGAGGCTACAATCAGCCCCAGCATTTT
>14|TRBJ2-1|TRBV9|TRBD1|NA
CASSVGQGAHEQFF
TGTGCCAGCAGCGTAGGACAGGGCGCGCATGAGCAGTTCTTC
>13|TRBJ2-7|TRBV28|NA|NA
CASSSDTGTEQYF
TGTGCCAGCAGTTCCGACACAGGGACCGAGCAGTACTTC
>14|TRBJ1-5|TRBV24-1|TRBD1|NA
CATSEPGQNQPQHF
TGTGCCACCAGTGAGCCGGGACAGAATCAGCCCCAGCATTTT
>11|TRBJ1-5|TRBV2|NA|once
CASSEGQVQHF
TGTGCCAGCAGTGAGGGGCAGGTCCAGCATTTT
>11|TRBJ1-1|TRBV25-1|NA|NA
CASSRNTEAFF
TGTGCCAGCAGTAGGAACACTGAAGCTTTCTTT
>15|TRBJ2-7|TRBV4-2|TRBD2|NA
CASSPGLADDYEQYF
TGTGCCAGCAGCCCGGGACTAGCGGACGACTACGAGCAGTACTTC
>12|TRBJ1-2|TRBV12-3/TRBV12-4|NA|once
CASSFGPGSYTF
TGTGCCAGCAGTTTTGGCCCGGGTAGCTACACCTTC
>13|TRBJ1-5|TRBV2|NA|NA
CASSEVSNQPQHF
TGTGCCAGCAGTGAAGTGAGCAATCAGCCCCAGCATTTT